The 6 T cell receptor beta chains presented below share a single source sample, sequenced in a study of CXCR3-negative and CXCR3-positive naive CD8 T cells. Study-level findings and limits: CXCR3-expressing naive cells carried TRB CDR3s more hydrophobic than those of CXCR3-negative naive cells.

These receptors are not linked to any known antigen. The libraries of TRB cDNA were constructed through 5' RACE using UMI labels. TCRdb re-called the 5' RACE reads, yielding one record per CDR3 amino acid sequence without DNA. The sample totals about 140,000 distinct CDR3 sequences; its top ten clones hold about 0.37%. The sequencing input was naive CXCR3+ CD8+ T cells from blood. Specified subset: CD45RO-CCR7+CD27+CD95- naive CD8+ T cells expressing CXCR3 (TNR3+). The receptor set was obtained from a human donor in good health. Some clones in this sample may be carry-over from other donors' samples.

The genes are TRBV5-5 and TRBJ1-2. Germline V lookup: CDR1 SGHKS, CDR2 YYEKEE (reference sequence). This CDR3 contains 15 residues. The CDR3 spells CASSTWTDSNYGYTF.

J is TRBJ2-1 and V is TRBV29-1; TCRdb returns TRBD1, unconfirmable since there is no DNA. Germline assignment: CDR1 SQVTM and CDR2 ANQGSEA. The CDR3 runs 15 residues. CDR3 sequence: CSAETGTGLDNEQFF.

The rearrangement uses TRBV3-1 and TRBJ2-1; TCRdb's assignment of TRBD1 cannot be checked, as there is no DNA. CDR3 length: 19 amino acids. Germline CDR1 is LGHDT and CDR2 is YNNKEL (reference sequence). The CDR3 loop reads CASSQDGGFRFGGSDEVFF.

The V call is TRBV20-1, the J call TRBJ2-2; TCRdb indicates TRBD1, and absent DNA this call remains unverified. CDR3 length: 13 residues. The germline V gene has CDR1 DFQATT and CDR2 SNEGSKA (reference sequence). The CDR3: CSVRGRNTGELFF.

This chain links TRBV9 with TRBJ2-6; TCRdb gives TRBD1 as the D gene, but with no DNA this cannot be confirmed. The CDR3 has 21 residues. Germline lookup yields CDR1 SGDLS and CDR2 YYNGEE. This CDR3 reads CASSVPEAAGQVLSGANVLTF.

V usage is TRBV7-8 and J usage is TRBJ2-3. Germline CDR1 and CDR2: SGHVS and FQNEAQ. The CDR3 runs to 12 residues. CDR3: CASSSPRDTQYF.